The clone carrying this T cell receptor (beta chain) was detected once. What it binds is unknown. One end of the junction is discordant with germline, which a read error may explain. TCRdb recomputed calls from the 5' RACE reads with MiXCR, one row per CDR3 protein. The sample shows approximately 220,000 distinct CDR3 sequences, 6.5% to 8.5% of them seen only once. The CDR3 consists of 14 residues. Germline assignment: CDR1 MGHDK and CDR2 SYGVNS. The source of the sample is a study of identical twins. Whole-study findings and limits: With abundant cord blood beta clonotypes, insertions were fewer; memory repertoires showed no such pattern.

The same sample was also studied in work on yellow fever vaccine responses in identical twins.

This TCR was recovered from a woman aged 18-29 years in good health. The V and J genes are TRBV25-1 and TRBJ2-5, with D unclear. Sequencing was carried out using memory (CD45RO+) T cells sorted from blood. CDR3 amino acids: CANSEYTTGETQYF. DNA for the CDR3: TGTGCCAACAGTGAATACACAACGGGAGAGACCCAGTACTTC. Drawing the rest from reference TRBV25-1 and TRBJ2-5, the complete variable domain is EADIYQTPRYLVIGTGKKITLECSQTMGHDKMYWYQQDPGMELHLIHYSYGVNSTEKGDLSSESTVSRIRTEHFPLTLESARPSHTSQYLCANSEYTTGETQYFGPGTRLLVL.